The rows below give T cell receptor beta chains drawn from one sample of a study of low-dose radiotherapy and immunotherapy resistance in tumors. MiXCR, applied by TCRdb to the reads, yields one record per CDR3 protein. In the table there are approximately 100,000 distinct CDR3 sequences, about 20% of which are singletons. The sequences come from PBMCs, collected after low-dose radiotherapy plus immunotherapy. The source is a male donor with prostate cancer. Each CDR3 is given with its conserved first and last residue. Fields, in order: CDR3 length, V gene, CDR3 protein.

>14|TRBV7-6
CASSSLVGLETQYF
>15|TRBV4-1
CASYLDRGRTGELFF
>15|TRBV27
CASSPLAAGNEKLFF
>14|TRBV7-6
CASSPRGGGAEAFF
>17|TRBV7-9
CASSQGQGAQPGETQYF
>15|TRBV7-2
CASSLGGTRQETQYF
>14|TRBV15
CATGRGGGYQPQHF
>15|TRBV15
CATSVGQGQSYEQYF
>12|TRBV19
CASGSSGGEQYF
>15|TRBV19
CASTRDRLNTGELFF
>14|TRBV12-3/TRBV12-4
CASSFRGAGETQYF
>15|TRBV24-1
CASSWLERESETQYF
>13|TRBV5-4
CASRVVGAGELFF
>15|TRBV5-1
CASSIREANTGELFF
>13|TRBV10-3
CAISVEGYTEAFF
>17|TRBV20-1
CSATTPTTIGLSYEQYF
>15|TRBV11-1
CASSPRGAGANEQFF
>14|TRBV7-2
CARRVWQGACEQFF
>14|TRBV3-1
CASSQGGSRETQYF
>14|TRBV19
CASSMAGGDYEQYF
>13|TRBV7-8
CASSAQPPYEQYF
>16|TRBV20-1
CSAYTGTSAFSYEQYF
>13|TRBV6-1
CATREDRGNWQFF
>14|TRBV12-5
CASGLQVTLYGYTF
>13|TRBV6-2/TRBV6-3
CASSRGFQETQYF
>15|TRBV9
CASSAAGQGDSPLHF
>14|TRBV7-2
CASSSLERTSEQYF
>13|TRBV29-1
CSVDRTGSHGYTF
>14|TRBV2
CASSVGFMNTEAFF
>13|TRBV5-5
CASSFLVATEAFF
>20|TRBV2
CASTSTGTGFGQTRFNEQFF
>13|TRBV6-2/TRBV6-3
CASSSGTLREQYF
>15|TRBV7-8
CASSTRLAGVYEQYF
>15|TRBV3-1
CASSQERDHPRGQYF
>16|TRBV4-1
CASSQEKALLNYGYTF
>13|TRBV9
CASSGGHNSPLHF
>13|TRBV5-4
CASSPGTLETQYF
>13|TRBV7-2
CASSRHAGGPLHF
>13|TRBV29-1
CSVEFRGPDEQYF
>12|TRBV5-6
CASSWASDEQYF
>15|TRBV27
CASSSRRDSNYGYTF
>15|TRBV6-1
CASNFIAGGPNEQFF
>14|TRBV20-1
CSAVGQGAYNEQFF
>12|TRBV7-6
CASSFWGGEQYF
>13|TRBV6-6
CASIRGITGELFF
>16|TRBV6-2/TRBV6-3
CASSEVLATNTGELFF
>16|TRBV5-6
CASSLAGGVLQYEQYF
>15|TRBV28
CASSSGTGWEETQYF
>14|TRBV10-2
CASSPTGMRNTIYF
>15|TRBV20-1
CSASIQRGGGNEQFF
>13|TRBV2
CASTGTYSQPQHF
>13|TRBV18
CASRGLAGDTQYF
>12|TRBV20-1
CSVMTAQETQYF
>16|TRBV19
CASSIGGAGLTGEAFF
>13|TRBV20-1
CSARDRSGPEQYF
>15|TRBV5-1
CASSQGQDSYNEQFF
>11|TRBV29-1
CSVVWGNEQFF
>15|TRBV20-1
CSARAGQGVYSPLHF